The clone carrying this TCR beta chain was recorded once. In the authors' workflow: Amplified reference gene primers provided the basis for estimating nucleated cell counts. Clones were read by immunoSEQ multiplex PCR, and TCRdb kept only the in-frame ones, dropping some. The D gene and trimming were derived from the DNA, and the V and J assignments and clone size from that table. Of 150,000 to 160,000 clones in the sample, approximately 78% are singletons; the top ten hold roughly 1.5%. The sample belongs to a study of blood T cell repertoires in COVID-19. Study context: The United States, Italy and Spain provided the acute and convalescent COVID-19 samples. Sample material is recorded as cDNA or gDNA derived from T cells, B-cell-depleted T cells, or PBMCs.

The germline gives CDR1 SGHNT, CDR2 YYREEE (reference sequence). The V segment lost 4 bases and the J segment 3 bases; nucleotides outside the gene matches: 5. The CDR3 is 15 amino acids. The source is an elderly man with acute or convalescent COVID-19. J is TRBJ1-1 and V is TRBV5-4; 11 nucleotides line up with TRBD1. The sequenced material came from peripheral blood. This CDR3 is CASSQKGQGDTEAFF. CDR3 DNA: TGTGCCAGCAGCCAAAAGGGACAGGGGGACACTGAAGCTTTCTTT.